This entry lists 12 T cell receptor beta chains sequenced from one sample in a study of OX40 agonist ivuxolimab in advanced cancers. The library was prepared using the immunoSEQ multiplex PCR assay. TCRdb stores this immuneACCESS table with in-frame sequences only. Part of the clones is absent; in the studies checked, under half of the shortfall reflects unresolved V genes, and no reason is known for the rest. Here the sample has about 71,000 clones; around 94% occur a single time. The ten biggest clones cover 15% to 18% of the sample. The source was CD4+ or CD8+ T cells sorted from blood, collected in a trial of the OX40 agonist ivuxolimab. The receptors were sampled from an adult with an advanced solid tumor such as melanoma, head and neck, liver or kidney cancer.

The sample holds one count of this clone. The chain recombines TRBV9 with TRBJ2-7; 9 positions agree with TRBD2. Per the germline V gene, CDR1 is SGDLS and CDR2 is YYNGEE. The CDR3 runs to 14 residues. V was clipped by 0 bases and J by 5 bases; unmatched bases: 3. This chain's CDR3 is CASSVEGLAHEQYF. The CDR3, as DNA: TGTGCCAGCAGCGTAGAGGGACTAGCTCACGAGCAGTACTTC. The whole variable domain, remainder taken from reference TRBV9 and TRBJ2-7, is DSGVTQTPKHLITATGQRVTLRCSPRSGDLSVYWYQQSLDQGLQFLIQYYNGEERAKGNILERFSAQQFPDLHSELNLSSLELGDSALYFCASSVEGLAHEQYFGPGTRLTVT.

This clone was observed once. The rearrangement joins TRBV7-9 to TRBJ2-7, with D uncertain. V lost 4 bases and J 3 bases, leaving 28 bases between the germline ends. CDR3 size: 19 residues. Per germline, CDR1 SEHNR and CDR2 FQNEAQ (reference sequence). The CDR3 reads CASSSLRVSTVSALYEQYF. CDR3 DNA sequence: TGTGCCAGCAGCTCACTCCGGGTCTCGACGGTAAGCGCTCTCTACGAGCAGTACTTC.

The chain recombines TRBV4-1 with TRBJ2-3, with D uncertain. Trimming shortened V by 4 bases and J by 1 base, and 12 bases separated the two germline ends. The germline V gene has CDR1 MGHRA and CDR2 YSYEKL. This CDR3 contains 15 residues. In DNA form, the CDR3 reads TGCGCCAGCAGCCCCAGCTTATTGGGCACAGATACGCAGTATTTT. Its translation: CASSPSLLGTDTQYF.

The chain has TRBV7-6 and TRBJ1-1, with D tentatively TRBD1 (5 bases). CDR1 is SGHVS, CDR2 FNYEAQ, per germline. V lost 11 bases and J lost 4, with 17 bases in between. There are 13 residues in the CDR3. The CDR3 bases are TGTGCCGTCTTGGGGGGAAAGGCCACTGAAGCTTTCTTT. Protein: CAVLGGKATEAFF.

The chain links TRBV7-8 to TRBJ2-7, with D hard to call. The CDR3 totals 13 residues. Trimming cost V 4 bases and J 0 bases, with 7 bases left between them. The V gene's germline CDR1 is SGHVS and CDR2 FQNEAQ. The CDR3 DNA follows: TGTGCCAGCAGCTCCTCGTACTCCTACGAGCAGTACTTC. This codes for CASSSSYSYEQYF.

The chain links TRBV2 to TRBJ1-3; TRBD1 agrees at 7 bases. The CDR3 loop spans 15 amino acids. Germline lookup yields CDR1 SNHLY and CDR2 FYNNEI. Losses at the gene ends were 6 bases for V and 0 bases for J; bases not matched to a gene: 5. This CDR3 reads CASREDRSSGNTIYF. CDR3 coding DNA: TGTGCCAGCAGAGAGGACAGGAGCTCTGGAAACACCATATATTTT.

The genes are TRBV7-6 and TRBJ1-1; D perhaps matches TRBD1 (6 bases). CDR3 size: 17 residues. The V end lost 1 base, the J end lost 0 bases, and 15 bases lay between the germline ends. The V gene's germline CDR1 is SGHVS and CDR2 FNYEAQ. CDR3 sequence (DNA): TGTGCCAGCAGCTTAGGTCTTTACGGGACACTGAACACTGAAGCTTTCTTT. Its protein product is CASSLGLYGTLNTEAFF. The whole variable domain, filled in from reference TRBV7-6 and TRBJ1-1, reads GAGVSQSPRYKVTKRGQDVALRCDPISGHVSLYWYRQALGQGPEFLTYFNYEAQQDKSGLPNDRFSAERPEGSISTLTIQRTEQRDSAMYRCASSLGLYGTLNTEAFFGQGTRLTVV.

V is TRBV12-5 and J is TRBJ2-7, with 8 bases fitting TRBD1. The ends lost 6 bases at V and 1 base at J; junction bases unmatched: 8. CDR3 length: 15 amino acids. Germline values: CDR1 LGHNT, CDR2 FRNRAP. The chain's CDR3 is CASGLDTGGSYEQYF. In DNA form, the CDR3 reads TGTGCTAGTGGCCTTGACACAGGGGGATCCTACGAGCAGTACTTC.

This clone has only a few counts. V is TRBV7-9 and J is TRBJ1-4; possible D gene TRBD1, 6 bases. Trimming pared 5 bases from V and 12 bases from J, leaving 13 bases between. Germline V gene sequence: CDR1 SEHNR, CDR2 FQNEAQ (reference sequence). This CDR3 has 12 amino acids. The DNA for the CDR3 is TGTGCCAGCAGCCAGGGGTTGGGAGAACTGTTTTTT. Encoded protein: CASSQGLGELFF.

This rearrangement joins TRBV28 to TRBJ2-7; tentatively, D is TRBD1 (6 bases). The CDR3 covers 13 residues. In germline, CDR1 is MDHEN, CDR2 SYDVKM. Trimming left V 2 bases short and J 6 bases short, with 11 bases between. DNA for the CDR3: TGTGCCAGCAGTTTAGGACAGCTCCTCGAGCAGTACTTC. Translation gives CASSLGQLLEQYF.

A single count supports this clone. The V call is TRBV18, the J call TRBJ1-5; 7 nucleotides agree with TRBD1. Germline trimming cut 6 bases from V and 3 bases from J; bases unmatched to any gene: 8. CDR1 is KGHSH, CDR2 LQKENI, per germline. The CDR3 sequence is 15 residues long. CDR3 nucleotide sequence: TGTGCCAGCTCCCCCGAGACAGGGCACAATCAGCCCCAGCATTTT. Protein sequence: CASSPETGHNQPQHF.

The chain has TRBV27 and TRBJ1-2; D is uncertain. CDR1 is MNHEY and CDR2 is SMNVEV in the germline V gene (reference sequence). The V and J ends lost 6 bases and 5 bases respectively, with 22 bases between them. This CDR3 is built from 16 residues. CDR3 protein: CASSIRRTSSQYGYTF. Here the CDR3 DNA reads TGTGCCAGCAGCATTCGTCGGACCTCGAGTCAATATGGCTACACCTTC.